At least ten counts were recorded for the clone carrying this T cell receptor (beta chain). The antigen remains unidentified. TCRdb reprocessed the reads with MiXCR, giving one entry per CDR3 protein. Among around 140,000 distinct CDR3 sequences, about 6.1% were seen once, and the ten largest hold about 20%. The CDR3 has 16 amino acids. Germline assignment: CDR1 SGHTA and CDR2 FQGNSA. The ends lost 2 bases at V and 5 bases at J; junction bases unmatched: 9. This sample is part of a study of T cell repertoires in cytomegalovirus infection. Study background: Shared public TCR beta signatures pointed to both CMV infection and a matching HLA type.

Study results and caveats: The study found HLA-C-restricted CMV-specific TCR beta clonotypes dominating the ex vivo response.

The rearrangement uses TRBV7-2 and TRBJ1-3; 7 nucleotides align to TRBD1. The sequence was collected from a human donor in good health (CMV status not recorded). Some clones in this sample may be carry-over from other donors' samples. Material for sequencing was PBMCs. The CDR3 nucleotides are TGTGCCAGCAGCTTAAGGGGGGACAGTACTAGAAACACCATATATTTT. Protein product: CASSLRGDSTRNTIYF.